The 27 T cell receptor beta chains listed next were all sequenced from one sample in a study of neurological immune-mediated disorders. In TCRdb, the 5' RACE reads were re-called with MiXCR into one record per CDR3 protein. The sample consists of 66,000 or so distinct CDR3 sequences, roughly 4.8% of them appearing once. The specimen was PBMCs. These receptors were collected from a man aged 25-40 years with multiple sclerosis.

This clonotype was counted between two and nine times. V and J are TRBV20-1 and TRBJ1-1; maybe TRBD1 (6 bases). V was cut by 3 bases and J by 4 bases, with 9 bases left in between. The CDR3 runs 12 residues. The germline V gene has CDR1 DFQATT and CDR2 SNEGSKA (reference sequence). As DNA, the CDR3 is TGCAGTGCTAGTCCAGGGGTCACTGAAGCTTTCTTT. Translating it yields CSASPGVTEAFF.

This clonotype was recorded many times. The chain recombines TRBV5-1 with TRBJ2-2; D not resolved. Per the germline V gene, CDR1 is SGHRS and CDR2 is YFSETQ. Trimming left V 4 bases short and J 3 bases short, with 16 bases between. CDR3 length equals 16 residues. In DNA, the CDR3 is TGCGCCAGCAGCCTGGACCCCAACGCGGACACCGGGGAGCTGTTTTTT. This encodes CASSLDPNADTGELFF.

Ten or more counts support this clonotype. The chain carries TRBV7-2 and TRBJ2-4; 7 bases map to TRBD2. CDR1 is SGHTA, CDR2 FQGNSA, per germline. Trimming cost V 6 bases and J 8 bases; bases outside gene matches: 4. The CDR3 covers 12 residues. CDR3 in amino acids: CASRGGDYIQYF. The CDR3 nucleotides read TGTGCCAGCAGGGGAGGGGATTACATTCAGTACTTC.

This clonotype was recorded at least ten times. Being one base from a much bigger clone, this may be a read error. The CDR3 DNA follows: TGTGCCAGCGCAAAGGGAAGCTATGGCTACACCTTC. Translated, it gives CASAKGSYGYTF. The rearrangement uses TRBV3-1 and TRBJ1-2, with no clear D. The CDR3 length is 12 residues. V lost 8 bases and J 4 bases, leaving 11 bases between the germline ends. Per the germline V gene, CDR1 is LGHDT and CDR2 is YNNKEL (reference sequence).

In this sample, this clonotype turned up many times. This chain links TRBV20-1 with TRBJ2-2, with D possibly matching TRBD2 (6 bases). CDR3 length: 15 amino acids. V lost 0 bases and J lost 2, with 10 bases in between. Per germline, CDR1 DFQATT and CDR2 SNEGSKA (reference sequence). The CDR3 spells CSARDRGTNTGELFF. The CDR3 DNA follows: TGCAGTGCTAGAGATCGGGGGACTAACACCGGGGAGCTGTTTTTT.

This clonotype was found many times. The gene calls are TRBV7-9 and TRBJ1-1; unclear D gene. This CDR3 is 15 amino acids long. Looked up from germline, CDR1 is SEHNR and CDR2 is FQNEAQ (reference sequence). The V end was cut by 1 base, the J end by 2 bases, with 11 bases between. CDR3 region: CASSLVAPGNTEAFF. In DNA, the CDR3 is TGTGCCAGCAGCTTAGTGGCCCCGGGAAACACTGAAGCTTTCTTT.

This clonotype was detected ten times or more. This chain joins TRBV12-3 or TRBV12-4 and TRBJ1-1; D possibly corresponds to TRBD1 (5 bases). This CDR3 has 15 amino acids. Trimming pared 4 bases from V and 0 bases from J, leaving 12 bases between. CDR3 amino acids: CASSYRREMNTEAFF. The CDR3 coding sequence is TGTGCCAGCAGTTATCGCAGGGAAATGAACACTGAAGCTTTCTTT.

At least ten counts were recorded for this clonotype. This sequence joins TRBV20-1 and TRBJ2-1, with D possibly being TRBD1 (6 bases). The germline V and J ends were trimmed by 7 bases and 0 bases, with 13 bases remaining between them. Germline V CDR1 and CDR2: DFQATT, SNEGSKA (reference sequence). The CDR3 contains 14 residues. The CDR3, as DNA: TGCAGTGTTTGGGGGCCGAGCTCCTACAATGAGCAGTTCTTC. Translating gives CSVWGPSSYNEQFF.

This clonotype appeared many times. The rearrangement uses TRBV20-1 and TRBJ2-3; no reliable D call. The germline CDR1 and CDR2 sequences are DFQATT and SNEGSKA (reference sequence). The CDR3 has 16 residues. Deletions cut 1 base from V and 2 bases from J, with 16 bases between. The CDR3 sequence is CSARAPWLQSTDTQYF. The CDR3 DNA follows: TGCAGTGCTAGAGCCCCATGGTTACAGTCCACAGATACGCAGTATTTT.

There are a few counts of this clonotype. The rearrangement joins TRBV18 to TRBJ1-1, with a weak D call TRBD1 (5 bases). CDR1 KGHSH and CDR2 LQKENI come from the germline V gene. Trimming left V 3 bases short and J 1 base short, with 9 bases between. This CDR3 is built from 14 residues. CDR3 residues: CASSPSGGNTEAFF. In nucleotides, the CDR3 is TGTGCCAGCTCACCTAGCGGGGGGAACACTGAAGCTTTCTTT.

This clonotype was seen repeatedly, ten times or more. J is TRBJ1-4 and V is TRBV20-1; weak D call: TRBD1 (5 bases). Germline CDR1 and CDR2: DFQATT and SNEGSKA (reference sequence). Trimming removed 3 bases from V and 11 bases from J, with 7 bases in between. This CDR3 has 10 amino acids. CDR3 coding DNA: TGCAGTGCTAGCCGGGACAAACTGTTTTTT. Encoded protein: CSASRDKLFF.

This chain joins TRBV30 and TRBJ2-3; the D is unclear. Germline lookup yields CDR1 GTSNPN and CDR2 SVGIG (reference sequence). This CDR3 region has 11 residues. Trimming removed 2 bases at V and 3 bases at J, with 3 bases between. CDR3 protein: CAWSPTDTQYF. Written as DNA, the CDR3 is TGTGCCTGGAGTCCAACAGATACGCAGTATTTT.

There are many counts of this clonotype. J is TRBJ2-1 and V is TRBV7-9, with a tentative D call TRBD2 (6 bases). The CDR3 has 15 residues. V was cut by 5 bases and J by 0 bases, with 11 bases left in between. The germline gives CDR1 SEHNR, CDR2 FQNEAQ (reference sequence). In DNA, the CDR3 is TGTGCCAGCAGCCCAGCCGGGAGCTCCTACAATGAGCAGTTCTTC. Its translation: CASSPAGSSYNEQFF.

This clonotype was observed a few times. This chain uses TRBV12-3 or TRBV12-4 with TRBJ1-1; TRBD1 matches 8 bases. V dropped 4 bases and J dropped 3; count of bases not matched to a gene: 4. The CDR3 is 14 residues long. The CDR3 loop reads CASSSTGVHTEAFF. CDR3 nucleotides: TGTGCCAGCAGTTCGACAGGGGTTCACACTGAAGCTTTCTTT.

This clonotype was recorded at least ten times. This chain connects TRBV7-8 to TRBJ1-4; D is undetermined. Germline CDR1 reads SGHVS; CDR2 reads FQNEAQ. The CDR3 extends over 14 amino acids. V was trimmed by 4 bases and J by 8 bases, leaving 14 bases between them. CDR3 coding DNA: TGTGCCAGCAGCTCCGACACGGGAAGAGAAAAACTGTTTTTT. Protein sequence: CASSSDTGREKLFF. Using reference TRBV7-8 and TRBJ1-4 for the parts outside the CDR3, the full variable domain is GAGVSQSPRYKVAKRGQDVALRCDPISGHVSLFWYQQALGQGPEFLTYFQNEAQLDKSGLPSDRFFAERPEGSVSTLKIQRTQQEDSAVYLCASSSDTGREKLFFGSGTQLSVL.

This clonotype was recorded many times. This chain links TRBV5-6 with TRBJ2-1, with no clear D. Trimming left V 4 bases short and J 0 bases short, with 11 bases between. Germline V gives CDR1 SGHDT, CDR2 YYEEEE. The CDR3 covers 15 residues. The CDR3 sequence: CASSVESYSYNEQFF. Written as DNA, the CDR3 is TGTGCCAGCAGCGTGGAGTCTTACTCCTACAATGAGCAGTTCTTC.

This clonotype has at least ten counts. CDR3 bases: TGCGCCAGCAGCTTGGTTTGGGGGGCTGGGGACACTGAAGCTTTCTTT. It codes for CASSLVWGAGDTEAFF. The V and J genes are TRBV5-1 and TRBJ1-1; D possibly corresponds to TRBD1 (6 bases). V was trimmed by 0 bases and J by 3 bases, leaving 15 bases between them. Germline-derived CDR1 and CDR2 are SGHRS and YFSETQ. This CDR3 region has 16 residues.

This clonotype was observed many times. Written as DNA, the CDR3 is TGTGCCACCAGCAGCGCTGACAGGGCGCACACTGAAGCTTTCTTT. Amino acids: CATSSADRAHTEAFF. The gene calls are TRBV15 and TRBJ1-1; 7 bases align to TRBD1. V was pared by 3 bases and J by 3 bases, with 7 bases of the junction left unmatched. The CDR3 has 15 amino acids. In germline, CDR1 is LNHNV, CDR2 YYDKDF (reference sequence).

This clonotype came up many times. A clone one base away is much larger, so this may be a read error. The chain employs TRBV24-1 and TRBJ2-5; a weak D match, TRBD2 (6 bases). The V gene's germline CDR1 is KGHDR and CDR2 SFDVKD. V was cut by 5 bases and J by 1 base, with 10 bases left in between. There are 14 residues in the CDR3. The CDR3 bases are TGTGCCACCAGTGGGGGGGAATTCCAAGAGACCCAGTACTTC. This gives the protein CATSGGEFQETQYF.

This chain joins TRBV20-1 and TRBJ2-5, with no clear D. The CDR3 runs to 15 residues. The V gene lost 0 bases and the J gene lost 1 base, with 12 bases spanning the gap. Germline assignment: CDR1 DFQATT and CDR2 SNEGSKA (reference sequence). The CDR3 here is CSARDTKRSQETQYF. The DNA of the CDR3 is TGCAGTGCTAGAGATACCAAACGGAGCCAAGAGACCCAGTACTTC.

This clonotype appeared many times. The gene calls are TRBV7-9 and TRBJ2-7; D may be TRBD1 (5 bases). Germline V CDR1 and CDR2: SEHNR, FQNEAQ (reference sequence). The CDR3 length is 15 residues. Between the trimmed V and J ends, which lost 1 base and 2 bases, there was a span of 12 bases. The CDR3 region has the DNA TGTGCCAGCAGCTTAGTTCCAGGGTCGACCTACGAGCAGTACTTC. The encoded protein is CASSLVPGSTYEQYF.

This clonotype was counted many times. The chain recombines TRBV7-9 with TRBJ1-3; no definite D call. CDR1 is SEHNR, CDR2 FQNEAQ, per germline (reference sequence). The V end lost 6 bases, the J end lost 1 base, and 7 bases lay between the germline ends. The length of the CDR3 is 13 residues. CDR3 loop: CASRSQSGNTIYF. DNA for the CDR3: TGTGCCAGCAGGTCCCAGTCTGGAAACACCATATATTTT. Combining the CDR3 with reference TRBV7-9 and TRBJ1-3 gives the whole variable domain DTGVSQNPRHKITKRGQNVTFRCDPISEHNRLYWYRQTLGQGPEFLTYFQNEAQLEKSRLLSDRFSAERPKGSFSTLEIQRTEQGDSAMYLCASRSQSGNTIYFGEGSWLTVV.

This clonotype came up many times. This sequence joins TRBV10-1 and TRBJ1-1, with 9 bases aligning to TRBD1. This CDR3 is built from 14 residues. Per the germline V gene, CDR1 is WNHNN and CDR2 is SYGVQD (reference sequence). Trimming removed 6 bases from V and 5 bases from J; junction bases left unmatched: 7. The CDR3 loop reads CASRGQGPGTEAFF. CDR3 bases: TGCGCCAGCAGGGGACAGGGTCCGGGGACTGAAGCTTTCTTT.

This clonotype was seen ten or more times. CDR3 protein: CASSPTDLLPPQHF. The CDR3 DNA reads as TGCGCCAGCAGCCCAACTGACCTTCTGCCGCCCCAGCATTTT. The chain employs TRBV4-1 and TRBJ1-5; D not resolved. Germline V lookup: CDR1 MGHRA, CDR2 YSYEKL. V was shortened by 4 bases and J by 9 bases, with 16 bases between the two germline ends. This CDR3 contains 14 residues.

This clonotype came up many times. The chain carries TRBV7-8 and TRBJ2-1, with D perhaps matching TRBD1 or TRBD2 (5 bases each). The CDR3 loop spans 14 amino acids. V was pared by 10 bases and J by 6 bases, with 19 bases between. Germline V gene sequence: CDR1 SGHVS, CDR2 FQNEAQ. Here the CDR3 DNA reads TGTGCCACCCTACCCCGGGACCTCGGCAATGAGCAGTTCTTC. Its protein is CATLPRDLGNEQFF.

This clonotype came up a few times. The gene calls are TRBV20-1 and TRBJ1-2, with a possible D match to TRBD1 (5 bases). CDR1 DFQATT and CDR2 SNEGSKA come from the germline V gene (reference sequence). CDR3 length: 14 residues. V gave up 1 base and J gave up 4 bases, with 13 bases separating them. CDR3 sequence (DNA): TGCAGTGCTAGAGCTTATCGGGGGATCTATGGCTACACCTTC. This translates into CSARAYRGIYGYTF.

This clonotype was found a few times. The rearrangement links TRBV18 to TRBJ2-1; possibly TRBD1 for D (6 bases). Trimming took 3 bases from V and 5 from J, leaving 17 bases between them. CDR1 KGHSH and CDR2 LQKENI come from the germline V gene. This CDR3 contains 16 residues. The chain's CDR3 is CASSPYREIRHNEQFF. The CDR3 DNA reads as TGTGCCAGCTCACCTTACAGGGAGATCAGGCACAATGAGCAGTTCTTC. The full variable domain, with the rest looked up from reference TRBV18 and TRBJ2-1, is NAGVMQNPRHLVRRRGQEARLRCSPMKGHSHVYWYRQLPEEGLKFMVYLQKENIIDESGMPKERFSAEFPKEGPSILRIQQVVRGDSAAYFCASSPYREIRHNEQFFGPGTRLTVL.